Listed below are T cell receptor beta chains from one sample, sequenced in a study of PD-1 blockade in mismatch repair-deficient tumors. Using immunoSEQ multiplex PCR, the repertoire was profiled, and TCRdb retains in-frame clones only, with some absent. The data show roughly 49,000 clones, with approximately 80% seen just once and roughly 3% held by the top ten. The material was PBMCs, obtained before pembrolizumab treatment. The source of these receptors is an adult with mismatch repair-deficient cancer. Each CDR3 is given without its conserved first and last residue.

J: TRBJ2-7; V: TRBV2; CDR3: ASTMTSGSYNEQY
J: TRBJ2-2; V: TRBV7-6; CDR3: ASSLGSGDFNTGELF
J: TRBJ2-1; V: TRBV14; CDR3: ASSQPRGGRYNEQF
J: TRBJ2-1; V: TRBV5-5; CDR3: ASSSRYETSGRVNEQF
J: TRBJ2-1; V: TRBV7-2; CDR3: ASKALGGSGDEQF
J: TRBJ2-7; V: TRBV5-1; CDR3: ASSTRQGGISYEQY
J: TRBJ2-5; V: TRBV7-8; CDR3: ASSVYQGSRVGETQY
J: TRBJ2-1; V: TRBV30; CDR3: AWSPANTGPPQF
J: TRBJ2-5; V: TRBV7-6; CDR3: ASTTKPGRNQETQY
J: TRBJ1-1; V: TRBV1; CDR3: TTPPRIDRGGAEAF
J: TRBJ2-1; V: TRBV5-1; CDR3: ASSVRPDPKVYNEQF
J: TRBJ1-5; V: TRBV2; CDR3: ASRDSNQPQH
J: TRBJ2-7; V: TRBV5-1; CDR3: ASSLAETVYEQY
J: TRBJ2-1; V: TRBV7-2; CDR3: ASSSRTSPWRENEQF
J: TRBJ1-5; V: TRBV16; CDR3: ASSQSWLSNQPQH
J: TRBJ2-1; V: TRBV9; CDR3: ASSVDLAAYNEQF
J: TRBJ1-3; V: TRBV11-3; CDR3: ASSLNSVIGNTIY
J: TRBJ2-1; V: TRBV5-1; CDR3: ASSFSPYNEQF
J: TRBJ2-7; V: TRBV11-3; CDR3: ASSLFRANSYEQY
J: TRBJ1-4; V: TRBV6-1; CDR3: ASSEPTGGNEKLF
J: TRBJ2-1; V: TRBV29-1; CDR3: SVGGGSSYNEQF
J: TRBJ1-5; V: TRBV7-8; CDR3: ASSLKGAEPQH
J: TRBJ1-4; V: TRBV27; CDR3: ASSPLLRSEEKLF
J: TRBJ1-4; V: TRBV6-5; CDR3: ATGARGASEEKLF
J: TRBJ2-5; V: TRBV10-3; CDR3: AISDDGVEGETQY
J: TRBJ2-5; V: TRBV6-1; CDR3: ASTDRAGETQY
J: TRBJ2-7; V: TRBV29-1; CDR3: SAGKGHEQY
J: TRBJ2-7; V: TRBV11-3; CDR3: ASSRTPRALEGEQY
J: TRBJ2-3; V: TRBV6-5; CDR3: ASSYSFSGGTDTQY
J: TRBJ2-7; V: TRBV27; CDR3: ASSSIGGSRSYLGEQY
J: TRBJ2-3; V: TRBV28; CDR3: ASTLQAGGEADTQY
J: TRBJ2-1; V: TRBV7-3; CDR3: ASSLKGEYNEQF
J: TRBJ1-5; V: TRBV5-6; CDR3: ASSRQASNQPQH
J: TRBJ2-1; V: TRBV10-3; CDR3: AISLAGGQGNEQF
J: TRBJ2-1; V: TRBV7-2; CDR3: ASSPSLLNEQF
J: TRBJ1-4; V: TRBV6-7; CDR3: ASSYREKLF
J: TRBJ1-2; V: TRBV27; CDR3: ASSLGRGGDAYGYT
J: TRBJ1-4; V: TRBV12-5; CDR3: ASGLQQNEKLF
J: TRBJ2-7; V: TRBV10-3; CDR3: AISGGSPPGHYEQY
J: TRBJ2-7; V: TRBV27; CDR3: ASSLFGTGIYEQY
J: TRBJ1-2; V: TRBV6-1; CDR3: ASSENVLTGEWRLANYGYT
J: TRBJ2-3; V: TRBV7-8; CDR3: ASSLEGLGDTQY